The rows below give T cell receptor beta chains drawn from one sample of a study of T cells after yellow fever vaccination. TCRdb reprocessed the 5' RACE reads with MiXCR, giving one entry per CDR3 protein. The sample records roughly 300,000 distinct CDR3 sequences, 6.8% being singletons. The input for sequencing was PBMCs, taken more than 40 days after the first yellow fever vaccination. These receptors were taken from a man aged 18 to 30 who received the YFV17D yellow fever vaccine. Both conserved end residues are part of each CDR3. D genes are given only for firm matches. Not every row has a clone size; where given, it reads once, few, many or a size class.

NA,TRBV6-5,TRBJ1-1,NA,14,TGTGCCAGCAGTTCGGCCGCCAGAGACACTGAAGCTTTCTTT,CASSSAARDTEAFF
NA,TRBV7-9,TRBJ1-2,TRBD1,15,TGTGCCAGCAGCTTGTGGAACAGGGGTGACTATGGCTACACCTTC,CASSLWNRGDYGYTF
many,TRBV3-1,TRBJ1-2,TRBD1,14,TGTGCCAGCAGCCTTAATTTCGCAGGGGGCGGCTACACCTTC,CASSLNFAGGGYTF
NA,TRBV4-3,TRBJ2-1,NA,15,TGCGCCAGCAGCCCCCTTGCGTGGCTAGCCTGGGAGCAGTTCTTC,CASSPLAWLAWEQFF
NA,TRBV7-9,TRBJ1-5,TRBD1,15,TGTGCCAGCAGCTTAGTAGGACAGGGCCATCAGCCCCAGCATTTT,CASSLVGQGHQPQHF
NA,TRBV6-2/TRBV6-3,TRBJ2-3,NA,11,TGTGCCAGCAGTTTCGGGGCGACGCAGTATTTT,CASSFGATQYF
few,TRBV27,TRBJ1-2,NA,15,TGTGCCAGCAGTAGGGGTACAACCCATAACTATGGCTACACCTTC,CASSRGTTHNYGYTF
NA,TRBV7-9,TRBJ2-5,NA,14,TGTGCCAGCAGCTTAGTTGAGACAGAAGAGACCCAGTACTTC,CASSLVETEETQYF
many,TRBV25-1,TRBJ2-6,NA,18,TGTGCCAGCAGTGAACGGGGCAGGAACCCTTCTGGGGCCAACGTCCTGACTTTC,CASSERGRNPSGANVLTF
few,TRBV6-2/TRBV6-3,TRBJ2-7,NA,11,TGTGCCAGCACTGGGTATAACGAGCAGTACTTC,CASTGYNEQYF
few,TRBV18,TRBJ1-1,TRBD1,15,TGTGCCAGCTCACTATCTCCGGGACAGGGAGCTGAAGCTTTCTTT,CASSLSPGQGAEAFF
NA,TRBV6-1,TRBJ1-1,NA,13,TGTGCCAGCAGTGAATTCGGCAACGGTAAAGCTTTCTTT,CASSEFGNGKAFF
NA,TRBV5-4,TRBJ2-5,TRBD1,15,TGTGCCAGCAGCACCGCGACAGGGGGCAGGGAGACCCAGTACTTC,CASSTATGGRETQYF
many,TRBV5-1,TRBJ2-5,NA,13,TGCGCCAGCAGCTCTGGATCTCAAGAGACCCAGTACTTC,CASSSGSQETQYF
NA,TRBV12-3/TRBV12-4,TRBJ1-6,TRBD1,14,TGTGCCAGCAGATGGACAGGGGGGAATTCACCCCTCCACTTT,CASRWTGGNSPLHF
few,TRBV7-8,TRBJ2-7,NA,17,TGTGCCAGCAGCCCAAGAACAGGGCTCCGCCTGACCTACGAGCAGTACTTC,CASSPRTGLRLTYEQYF
NA,TRBV5-1,TRBJ1-1,TRBD1,15,TGCGCCAGCAGCTGGGGACAGGGGGCCAATACTGAAGCTTTCTTT,CASSWGQGANTEAFF
NA,TRBV2,TRBJ2-7,TRBD2,15,TGTGCCAGCAGTGTCGTGGTGGGGGGGGGCTACGAGCAGTACTTC,CASSVVVGGGYEQYF
many,TRBV7-2,TRBJ1-1,TRBD1,13,TGTGCCAGCAGCATACAGGGGGCCACTGAAGCTTTCTTT,CASSIQGATEAFF
NA,TRBV6-2/TRBV6-3,TRBJ2-7,NA,13,TGTGCCAGCAGTTATCTGGGTACCCGCGAGCAGTACTTC,CASSYLGTREQYF
NA,TRBV12-3/TRBV12-4,TRBJ2-3,TRBD1,15,TGTGCCAGCACTATCCTCGGACAGGCCACAGATACGCAGTATTTT,CASTILGQATDTQYF
few,TRBV7-6,TRBJ2-1,TRBD1,17,TGTGCCAGCAGCCCGGAACAGGGGGGCTACTCCTACAATGAGCAGTTCTTC,CASSPEQGGYSYNEQFF
NA,TRBV15,TRBJ1-1,NA,17,TGTGCCACCAGCAGAGATAGGGGGTGGGGGCGAAACACTGAAGCTTTCTTT,CATSRDRGWGRNTEAFF
few,TRBV6-1,TRBJ2-3,TRBD2,16,TGTGCCAGCAGGGGAGGACTAGCGGGGGGTACAGATACGCAGTATTTT,CASRGGLAGGTDTQYF
NA,TRBV29-1,TRBJ2-5,NA,16,TGCAGCGTGGGGACGACCGGGATTAGCATCAAAGAGACCCAGTACTTC,CSVGTTGISIKETQYF
NA,TRBV9,TRBJ2-7,NA,12,TGTGCCAGCAGCCCTGGCGGCGACGAGCAGTACTTC,CASSPGGDEQYF
NA,TRBV28,TRBJ2-4,TRBD1,17,TGTGCCAGCAGTCATAGACAGGGGGCGCGAGGCAAAAACATTCAGTACTTC,CASSHRQGARGKNIQYF
NA,TRBV7-2,TRBJ2-3,TRBD2,16,TGTGCCAGCACCAGGAGTAGCGGGGGGGTTTTGTATACGCAGTATTTT,CASTRSSGGVLYTQYF
few,TRBV5-4,TRBJ2-3,TRBD2,17,TGTGCCAGCAGCTTCCCAAAAGCGGGGGGGATCACAGATACGCAGTATTTT,CASSFPKAGGITDTQYF
few,TRBV27,TRBJ2-3,NA,12,TGTGCCATTCGAGGAGATGCAGATACGCAGTATTTT,CAIRGDADTQYF
many,TRBV12-3/TRBV12-4,TRBJ1-2,TRBD1,16,TGTGCCAGCGCAACCAGGGAGGGGGCCGCGTACTATGGCTACACCTTC,CASATREGAAYYGYTF
many,TRBV3-1,TRBJ1-5,NA,14,TGTGCCAGCAGCCAGGGGAGGCGCAATCAGCCCCAGCATTTT,CASSQGRRNQPQHF
NA,TRBV30,TRBJ1-5,NA,12,TGTGCCTGGAACGACCAGAATCAGCCCCAGCATTTT,CAWNDQNQPQHF
many,TRBV12-3/TRBV12-4,TRBJ2-7,TRBD2,14,TGTGCCAGCAGTACCGGGACTAGCTTTTACGAGCAGTACTTC,CASSTGTSFYEQYF
few,TRBV4-1,TRBJ1-1,NA,16,TGCGCCAGCAGCCAAGATGAGGCAGGGCTGATCACTGAAGCTTTCTTT,CASSQDEAGLITEAFF
few,TRBV5-1,TRBJ2-2,TRBD1,16,TGCGCCAGCAGCTGGGGACCGACAGGGATCACCGGGGAGCTGTTTTTT,CASSWGPTGITGELFF
few,TRBV5-5,TRBJ1-1,NA,13,TGTGCCAGCAGCTTTACTCCGGACACTGAAGCTTTCTTT,CASSFTPDTEAFF